This TCR beta chain emerged from a study of T cell responses to AZD1222 COVID-19 vaccine (dated by TCRdb to about 2021). Background for the entire study: AZD1222 recipients whose second dose came at about 4 weeks and those whose second dose came at about 12 weeks were combined into one group, since spike-specific TCR depth and breadth did not differ between the two schedules. TCR sequencing was performed for roughly 250 trial participants, of whom approximately 200 were given two doses of AZD1222 and around 25 were given two doses of MenACWY control vaccine. Trial participants were enrolled by age into subgroups of 18-55, 56-69 and 70-plus years, and roughly 150, 30 and 60 TCR-sequenced participants, respectively, were included in these subgroups.

The CDR3, cysteine through phenylalanine, is 13 amino acids long. The read is trimmed to its CDR3 DNA, 39 bases read in frame from base 1. CDR1 and CDR2, looked up from the germline V gene, are MDHEN and SYDVKM. A distance of 13 bases separates the germline ends of V and J, which lose 11 bases and 1 base respectively. The CDR3 regions of human TCRbeta chains were analyzed by immunosequencing. Processing in the source paper ran as follows. TCRs in the repertoires were compared against a reference library of SARS-CoV-2-specific TCRs that had been generated with the MIRA antigen-specificity platform. Breadth was defined as the fraction of unique TCRs that were SARS-CoV-2-associated, and depth was defined as the fraction of total T cells that were SARS-CoV-2-associated. Each spike-specific TCR was assigned to its reactive spike region and to a CD4 or CD8 class using the MIRA data. Log10-transformed breadth and depth values were compared by one-way ANOVA with Sidak's multiple comparisons tests. In its TCRdb copy, this immuneACCESS table keeps in-frame sequences only and misses some clones. Where compared with another copy, unresolved V genes explain less than half of these, and the others have no known cause. Clone size and the V and J calls come from that table; the DNA yielded D and trimming. The sample table contains 100,000 or so clones; only one count was recorded for about 88% of them. More than 15% of the sample rests with the top ten.

Explained via the paper, the time point label denotes: baseline before first vaccination. Vaccinee samples came from UK trials COV001 and COV002, including a single-blind randomized controlled phase 2/3 trial of AZD1222 (ChAdOx1 nCoV-19) in healthy adults. For TCRbeta chain sequencing, PBMC samples from trial participants were taken at day 0 and at day 28 after the second dose. Broad study findings and their caveats: Because no samples from the day 14 peak response were available, repertoires could be characterized only after the peak T cell response. After two AZD1222 doses, both the breadth and the depth of spike-specific TCRs were significantly higher than at day 0 and than in MenACWY recipients. Epitopes outside the regions mutated in the B.1.351 and B.1.1.7 variants were reportedly recognized by nearly half of the unique spike-specific TCRs. In the small 56-69-year group, the increase in depth fell short of significance, most likely because of low power. Participants were mostly white British, with more females than males. The authors suggested clonal diversity may have been underestimated. Only six AZD1222 recipients were SARS-CoV-2 seropositive at baseline, limiting conclusions about previously exposed vaccinees. CD4 TCRs associated with the vaccine covered the entire spike protein, and the dominant responses were in regions 160-218 and 743-854.

This clone was picked up one time. Its antigen is unknown. Qualities for individual bases were not recorded, and no much larger clone is one base off. The chain links TRBV28 with TRBJ2-3, with a tentative D gene TRBD1 over 7 matching bases. This specimen was peripheral blood, taken on day 0 of AZD1222 vaccination. This clonotype was sampled from an adult in good health. CDR3 region: CAGTGEGTDTQYF. Read as DNA, the sequence is TGTGCCGGTACAGGGGAGGGCACAGATACGCAGTATTTT.